A selection of T cell receptor beta chains follows, all from one sample in a study of T-cell reconstitution after alpha-beta-depleted transplantation in children. TCRdb reprocessed the PCR reads via MiXCR and lists one record per CDR3 protein. The sample includes about 980,000 distinct CDR3 sequences, 25% to 30% of them seen just once. This material consisted of PBMCs, mostly from graft donor cells, taken 360 days after TCRalphabeta/CD19-depleted stem cell transplant. The receptors shown here come from a boy under two years old who had a stem cell transplant for SCID, so the T cells may come from the graft donor. The CDR3 runs from the conserved cysteine through the conserved F or W. A D gene is named only where the DNA matches it firmly. Rows give clone size only sometimes, using once, few, many, or a class for an expanded clone.

abundance	d_gene	j_gene	v_gene	CDR3nt	CDR3aa
-	-	TRBJ2-7	TRBV7-2	TGTGCCAGCAGCTTATCTCGGGACTCTTTCTACGAGCAGTACTTC	CASSLSRDSFYEQYF
few	TRBD1	TRBJ2-3	TRBV7-2	TGTGCCAGCAGCTTCTCGGGACAGATCACAGATACGCAGTATTTT	CASSFSGQITDTQYF
-	-	TRBJ2-5	TRBV9	TGTGCCAGCAGCGTAGTGGGGGCTGGAGAGACCCAGTACTTC	CASSVVGAGETQYF
-	-	TRBJ1-1	TRBV28	TGTGCCAGCAGATTGACAGGCATCTACACTGGTGAAGCTTTCTTT	CASRLTGIYTGEAFF
few	TRBD1	TRBJ2-7	TRBV5-6	TGTGCCAGCAGCTTGTGGGACAGATCCTACGAGCAGTACTTC	CASSLWDRSYEQYF
-	-	TRBJ2-7	TRBV5-5	TGTGCCAGCAGCTTGGAACAGTTACTCGAGCAGTACTTC	CASSLEQLLEQYF
many	-	TRBJ1-1	TRBV6-2/TRBV6-3	TGTGCCAGCAGTTACGGGACCTGGGCCACTGAAGCTTTCTTT	CASSYGTWATEAFF
-	-	TRBJ1-4	TRBV20-1	TGCTGTGCTAGGGACGGGGGGAAGGCAGGGTCCACTAATGAAAAACTGTTTTTT	CCARDGGKAGSTNEKLFF
-	TRBD1	TRBJ2-1	TRBV7-2	TGTGCCAGCAGCTTATCACCCGGACAGGCCAGCTACAATGAGCAGTTCTTC	CASSLSPGQASYNEQFF
few	-	TRBJ2-7	TRBV25-1	TGTGCCAGCAGTGACCGAGCCAGATACGAGCAGTACTTC	CASSDRARYEQYF
-	-	TRBJ1-1	TRBV5-1	TGCGCCAGCAGCTTGGTTAGCGGCGTGATGAACACTGAAGCTTTCTTT	CASSLVSGVMNTEAFF
-	TRBD1	TRBJ2-3	TRBV18	TGTGCCAGCTCACCTAGACAGGGTGACGGTACGCAGTATTTT	CASSPRQGDGTQYF
few	-	TRBJ2-3	TRBV20-1	TGCAGTGCCTCTCGAGGGGGCACAGATACGCAGTATTTT	CSASRGGTDTQYF
-	TRBD1	TRBJ2-7	TRBV7-2	TGTGCCAGCAGCCTAATTACAGGGGGTTCGCTTCCCTACGAGCAGTACTTC	CASSLITGGSLPYEQYF
-	-	TRBJ2-5	TRBV29-1	TGCAGCGTTGGGGGACGGATTCAAGAGACCCAGTACTTC	CSVGGRIQETQYF
few	-	TRBJ2-7	TRBV7-3	TGTGCCAGCAGCTTACACCCCTGGGACGAGCAGTACTTC	CASSLHPWDEQYF
-	TRBD1	TRBJ2-7	TRBV28	TGTGCCAGCAGTTCCCCAGGGGGAATCAACGAGCAGTACTTC	CASSSPGGINEQYF
few	-	TRBJ2-2	TRBV25-1	TGTGCCAGCAGACCCCAGGGGACGGGGAACACCGGGGAGCTGTTTTTT	CASRPQGTGNTGELFF
few	-	TRBJ2-3	TRBV12-3/TRBV12-4	TGTGCCAGCAGGGGAAAGCAGATGGATACGCAGTATTTT	CASRGKQMDTQYF
many	-	TRBJ1-1	TRBV18	TGTGCCAGCTCACCCACGGACGGCACTGAAGCTTTCTTT	CASSPTDGTEAFF
few	-	TRBJ1-4	TRBV20-1	TGCAGTGCTAGGCCCAGGCCGACAACTAATGAAAAACTGTTTTTT	CSARPRPTTNEKLFF
few	-	TRBJ1-1	TRBV18	TGTGCCAGCTCACCGCCGGACAGAACCACTGAAGCTTTCTTT	CASSPPDRTTEAFF
few	-	TRBJ2-2	TRBV29-1	TGCAGCGCGGACAGTAGTACCGGGGAGCTGTTTTTT	CSADSSTGELFF
few	-	TRBJ2-2	TRBV12-5	TGTGCTAGTGGTCTTGCCGGGACACGCTCCACCGGGGAGCTGTTTTTT	CASGLAGTRSTGELFF
-	TRBD1	TRBJ2-7	TRBV7-9	TGTGCCAGCACCAAATCCGGGACAGCCGTCTACGAGCAGTACTTC	CASTKSGTAVYEQYF
-	-	TRBJ2-3	TRBV28	TGTGCCGGCAGTTTATTGACTCCCGGCACAGATACGCAGTATTTT	CAGSLLTPGTDTQYF
few	TRBD1	TRBJ2-3	TRBV9	TGTGCCAGCAGCGCGGGACAGCCCACAGATACGCAGTATTTT	CASSAGQPTDTQYF
-	TRBD1	TRBJ1-4	TRBV4-1	TGCGCCAGCAGGTTTACAGGGGGCCGAACTAATGAAAAACTGTTTTTT	CASRFTGGRTNEKLFF
few	-	TRBJ2-1	TRBV2	TGTGCCAGCAGTGAATGGAGGCAGGGACCCTACAATGAGCAGTTCTTC	CASSEWRQGPYNEQFF
few	TRBD1	TRBJ2-3	TRBV20-1	TGCAGTGCTAGGGGTTCGGGACAGGGGGTTGAGACGCAGTATTTT	CSARGSGQGVETQYF
few	TRBD1	TRBJ1-5	TRBV12-3/TRBV12-4	TGTGCCAGCAGCAATCAGGGGGCCGTGGGCAATCAGCCCCAGCATTTT	CASSNQGAVGNQPQHF
few	-	TRBJ2-4	TRBV28	TGTGCCAGCAAGGGTAACGGGACACCGAAAAACATTCAGTACTTC	CASKGNGTPKNIQYF
-	-	TRBJ2-1	TRBV2	TGTGCCAGCACCGGAGGTACCCTGAGGGCCTACAATGAGCAGTTCTTC	CASTGGTLRAYNEQFF
-	-	TRBJ2-3	TRBV7-2	TGTGCCAGCAGACATACTACCACAGATACGCAGTATTTT	CASRHTTTDTQYF
-	-	TRBJ1-1	TRBV12-3/TRBV12-4	TGTGCCACCCGCCCCGGGACATCGAACACTGAAGCTTTCTTT	CATRPGTSNTEAFF
-	TRBD1	TRBJ2-3	TRBV6-6	TGTGCCAGCCGGGACAGGGAGACAGATACGCAGTATTTT	CASRDRETDTQYF
-	TRBD2	TRBJ2-5	TRBV6-1	TGTGCCAGCAGGGCTAGCGGGGGGGTATTGGAGACCCAGTACTTC	CASRASGGVLETQYF
many	-	TRBJ2-3	TRBV12-3/TRBV12-4	TGTGCCAGCAGTCTAGCCCTGAGCACAGATACGCAGTATTTT	CASSLALSTDTQYF
-	-	TRBJ1-5	TRBV4-1	TGCGCCAGCAGCCAAGGTTCGGGGCACGGCAATCAGCCCCAGCATTTT	CASSQGSGHGNQPQHF
-	-	TRBJ1-5	TRBV7-2	TGTGCCAGCAGCTTAGCGCCGGGGGATCAGCCCCAGCATTTT	CASSLAPGDQPQHF
few	TRBD2	TRBJ2-1	TRBV11-1	TGTGCCAGCAGCTTCGCCGCGGGGCGCGGGGGGCCCTACATTGAGCAGTTCTTC	CASSFAAGRGGPYIEQFF
few	-	TRBJ1-2	TRBV15	TGTGCCACCAGCAGCGGATATGGCTACACCTTC	CATSSGYGYTF
-	TRBD2	TRBJ2-1	TRBV20-1	TGCAGTGCTCGAAGGGCGGGGGGCCCAACTGATAACAATGAGCAGTTCTTC	CSARRAGGPTDNNEQFF
few	-	TRBJ2-5	TRBV12-3/TRBV12-4	TGTGCCAGCAGTTCGACCGGGACACCCAGGGAGACCCAGTACTTC	CASSSTGTPRETQYF
-	TRBD2	TRBJ2-3	TRBV7-3	TGTGCCAGCAGCATTAGCGGGGGGGCCAGAGATACGCAGTATTTT	CASSISGGARDTQYF
-	-	TRBJ2-1	TRBV7-3	TGTGCCAGCAGCTTAGACCCCCAACAGGGGAGGAAAGGAAATGAGCAGTTCTTC	CASSLDPQQGRKGNEQFF
few	TRBD1	TRBJ2-7	TRBV5-1	TGCGCCAGCAGCAAGGGGACAGAAGGGAACGAGCAGTACTTC	CASSKGTEGNEQYF
few	-	TRBJ2-7	TRBV20-1	TGCAGTGCTAGGCCCAGGCACTCCTACGAGCAGTACTTC	CSARPRHSYEQYF
few	TRBD2	TRBJ2-1	TRBV4-2	TGTGCCAGCAGCCAACAATGGCGGGGGAGCTCCTACAATGAGCAGTTCTTC	CASSQQWRGSSYNEQFF
few	-	TRBJ2-7	TRBV11-2	TGTGCCAGCAGCTTAGGTACTTGGGGTAACGGGGGATCCTACGAGCAGTACTTC	CASSLGTWGNGGSYEQYF
-	-	TRBJ2-7	TRBV10-2	TGCGCCAGCAATGGAAAGGCGGGGGAGCAGTACTTC	CASNGKAGEQYF
few	-	TRBJ2-3	TRBV2	TGTGCCAGCAGTGTGACAAGGGGTCGCACACGCCGCACAGATACGCAGTATTTT	CASSVTRGRTRRTDTQYF
few	-	TRBJ1-1	TRBV20-1	TGCAGTGCTAGAGAAGATCAGGGGCCGAACACTGAAGCTTTCTTT	CSAREDQGPNTEAFF
-	-	TRBJ2-1	TRBV11-3	TGTGCCAGCAGCCCCCAGGGGGGTAGGGGGCCCTACAATGAGCAGTTCTTC	CASSPQGGRGPYNEQFF